These T cell receptor beta chains were read from a single sample in a study of shared clonotypes between healthy human individuals. The method was immunoSEQ multiplex PCR; TCRdb's version includes in-frame clones alone and lacks a portion of them. The data contain over 2 million clones, less than 95% of them singletons. The source material was naive CD4+ T cells from PBMCs. Receptor source: a man younger than 30 in good health. Some clones in this sample may be carry-over from other donors' samples. CDR3s include the opening cysteine and the closing phenylalanine or tryptophan. The D gene is left open where the match is weak. Clone size is shown for a subset of rows, as once, few, many or a class of expanded clone.

V gene	J gene	clone size	D gene	CDR3 protein	CDR3 DNA
TRBV28	TRBJ2-3	NA	TRBD1	CASRTDRGAGTDTQYF	TGTGCCAGCAGGACCGACAGGGGCGCCGGCACAGATACGCAGTATTTT
TRBV29-1	TRBJ1-1	NA	NA	CSVDWVDGAEAFF	TGCAGCGTTGATTGGGTTGACGGCGCTGAAGCTTTCTTT
TRBV11-1	TRBJ1-5	NA	NA	CASSSRQFYSNQPQHF	TGTGCCAGCAGCTCCCGACAGTTCTATAGCAATCAGCCCCAGCATTTT
TRBV6-6	TRBJ2-2	NA	NA	CASSFDGPKNTGELFF	TGTGCCAGCAGTTTCGATGGACCGAAGAACACCGGGGAGCTGTTTTTT
TRBV6-6	TRBJ2-7	NA	TRBD2	CASGEAGGFNEQYF	TGTGCCAGCGGCGAAGCGGGAGGTTTTAACGAGCAGTACTTC
TRBV5-1	TRBJ2-5	NA	NA	CASSLGERARETQYF	TGCGCCAGCAGCCTGGGCGAGAGGGCAAGGGAGACCCAGTACTTC
TRBV9	TRBJ2-2	NA	NA	CASSVVPASGELFF	TGTGCCAGCAGCGTAGTTCCCGCCTCCGGGGAGCTGTTTTTT
TRBV7-2	TRBJ2-2	NA	TRBD2	CASRLTSGGGGELFF	TGTGCCAGCAGACTAACTAGCGGGGGTGGCGGGGAGCTGTTTTTT
TRBV7-7	TRBJ2-7	NA	NA	CASSLELLAEQYF	TGTGCCAGCAGCTTAGAACTTTTGGCAGAGCAGTACTTC
TRBV11-1	TRBJ2-1	NA	TRBD2	CASSLAGLGILF	TGTGCCAGCAGCTTAGCCGGACTAGGAATCCTCTTC
TRBV4-1	TRBJ1-2	NA	NA	CASSQEIGDPYGYTF	TGCGCCAGCAGCCAAGAAATCGGGGATCCCTATGGCTACACCTTC
TRBV15	TRBJ1-2	NA	TRBD1	CATSRDQGASGYTF	TGTGCCACCAGCAGAGATCAGGGGGCTAGTGGCTACACCTTC
TRBV30	TRBJ1-1	NA	TRBD1	CAWSLGQGNTEAFF	TGTGCCTGGAGTCTGGGACAGGGGAACACTGAAGCTTTCTTT
TRBV7-2	TRBJ2-3	NA	NA	CASRSEAGSGDTQYF	TGTGCCAGCAGATCGGAGGCGGGGTCGGGAGATACGCAGTATTTT
TRBV18	TRBJ2-2	NA	NA	CASSRQGDGTGELFF	TGTGCCAGCTCTCGTCAGGGAGATGGCACCGGGGAGCTGTTTTTT
TRBV9	TRBJ1-5	NA	TRBD1	CASSGGTGNSNQPQHF	TGTGCCAGCAGCGGAGGGACAGGGAATAGCAATCAGCCCCAGCATTTT
TRBV5-1	TRBJ2-5	NA	NA	CASSPGLEETQYF	TGCGCCAGCAGCCCGGGACTTGAAGAGACCCAGTACTTC
TRBV5-1	TRBJ1-1	NA	NA	CASSLVPSGAGQSRGTEAFF	TGCGCCAGCAGCTTGGTTCCGTCGGGGGCAGGCCAAAGCCGGGGCACTGAAGCTTTCTTT
TRBV7-3	TRBJ2-5	NA	TRBD1	CASSFGQGGWTQYF	TGTGCCAGCAGCTTCGGACAGGGCGGATGGACCCAGTACTTC
TRBV2	TRBJ1-2	NA	TRBD1	CASSAIATDRGGYTF	TGTGCCAGCAGTGCCATAGCTACCGACAGGGGTGGCTACACCTTC
TRBV9	TRBJ1-1	NA	TRBD1	CASSADRGASEAFF	TGTGCCAGCAGCGCGGACAGGGGGGCATCTGAAGCTTTCTTT
TRBV7-9	TRBJ2-7	NA	NA	CASSLEGGSGRSSYEQYF	TGTGCCAGCAGCTTAGAGGGGGGTTCGGGACGGAGCTCCTACGAGCAGTACTTC
TRBV19	TRBJ2-5	NA	TRBD1	CASSAPPGQGRGETQYF	TGTGCCAGTAGTGCCCCCCCGGGACAGGGGCGAGGAGAGACCCAGTACTTC
TRBV29-1	TRBJ2-7	NA	NA	CSVESTDEQYF	TGCAGCGTTGAGTCGACAGACGAGCAGTACTTC
TRBV18	TRBJ2-2	NA	NA	CASSPPGLANTGELFF	TGTGCCAGCTCACCACCTGGGCTAGCGAACACCGGGGAGCTGTTTTTT
TRBV2	TRBJ2-6	once	TRBD2	CASRGTSGTGANVLTF	TGTGCCAGCAGGGGGACTAGCGGGACTGGGGCCAACGTCCTGACTTTC
TRBV28	TRBJ1-2	NA	NA	CASSFSIGGRNYGYTF	TGTGCCAGCAGTTTTAGTATAGGGGGGCGCAACTATGGCTACACCTTC
TRBV7-3	TRBJ2-7	NA	NA	CASSLHAGPNYEQYF	TGTGCCAGCAGCTTACACGCGGGACCTAACTACGAGCAGTACTTC
TRBV5-1	TRBJ1-5	NA	TRBD1	CASSPQGGGNQPQHF	TGCGCCAGCAGCCCACAGGGGGGGGGCAATCAGCCCCAGCATTTT
TRBV28	TRBJ2-7	NA	NA	CASSFQTLTGDYEQYF	TGTGCCAGCAGTTTCCAGACCCTTACCGGGGACTACGAGCAGTACTTC
TRBV7-6	TRBJ2-6	NA	TRBD1	CASSMSRDRKNSGANVLTF	TGTGCCAGCAGCATGAGCCGGGACAGGAAAAACTCTGGGGCCAACGTCCTGACTTTC
TRBV5-4	TRBJ2-7	NA	TRBD1	CASSSPTGPYEQYF	TGTGCCAGCAGCTCACCGACAGGGCCCTACGAGCAGTACTTC
TRBV4-3	TRBJ2-5	NA	NA	CASSQSLSAYQETQYF	TGCGCCAGCAGCCAATCACTTAGCGCGTACCAAGAGACCCAGTACTTC
TRBV11-2	TRBJ2-3	once	NA	CASSQASGFSDTQYF	TGTGCCAGCAGCCAAGCCAGCGGGTTCTCAGATACGCAGTATTTT
TRBV4-1	TRBJ2-3	once	NA	CASSQGAHGSVTDTQYF	TGCGCCAGCAGCCAAGGGGCGCACGGGAGTGTCACAGATACGCAGTATTTT
TRBV7-9	TRBJ2-3	once	NA	CASTGEVRTDTQYF	TGTGCCAGCACAGGGGAGGTTCGCACAGATACGCAGTATTTT
TRBV5-8	TRBJ2-1	NA	NA	CASSLGGNSYNEQFF	TGTGCCAGCAGCTTGGGTGGGAACTCCTACAATGAGCAGTTCTTC
TRBV7-7	TRBJ2-7	NA	NA	CAKWRSIYEQYF	TGTGCCAAGTGGCGGAGCATCTACGAGCAGTACTTC
TRBV7-3	TRBJ2-3	NA	NA	CASSLEGWSTDTQYF	TGTGCCAGCAGCTTAGAGGGGTGGAGCACAGATACGCAGTATTTT
TRBV2	TRBJ2-5	NA	NA	CASSRDSSQETQYF	TGTGCCAGCAGTCGGGACTCCAGCCAAGAGACCCAGTACTTC
TRBV5-1	TRBJ2-5	NA	TRBD2	CASSLARPGGETQYF	TGCGCCAGCAGCTTGGCTCGACCGGGGGGAGAGACCCAGTACTTC
TRBV5-1	TRBJ2-5	once	NA	CASSLGASAIQETQYF	TGCGCCAGCAGCTTGGGGGCATCGGCGATTCAAGAGACCCAGTACTTC